A selection of T cell receptor beta chains follows, all from one sample in a study of human versus mouse CDR3 diversity and MHC coevolution. Measured with immunoSEQ multiplex PCR; TCRdb has only the in-frame clones, and not every one. The data contain around 74,000 clones, around 92% of them singletons. Source material: naive CD4+ T cells from blood. The receptors originated from a person between 25 and 70 years old in good health. The CDR3 runs from the conserved cysteine through the conserved F or W. The D gene is left open where the match is weak. Size values are once, few and many counts, or a class for expanded clones, and some rows have none.

>TRBD1|14|TRBV4-1|TRBJ1-4|once
CASSQDRVGEKLFF
TGCGCCAGCAGCCAGGACAGGGTGGGTGAAAAACTGTTTTTT
>TRBD1|16|TRBV7-6|TRBJ2-1|NA
CASSLEAGQGNNEQFF
TGTGCCAGCAGCTTAGAGGCCGGACAGGGGAACAATGAGCAGTTCTTC
>TRBD1|14|TRBV14|TRBJ1-1|few
CASSRQGAGTEAFF
TGTGCCAGCAGCCGGCAGGGGGCCGGCACTGAAGCTTTCTTT
>NA|14|TRBV6-6|TRBJ2-6|NA
CASRNIPGANVLTF
TGTGCCAGCCGTAATATCCCTGGGGCCAACGTCCTGACTTTC
>NA|18|TRBV18|TRBJ2-3|NA
CASSPSSGRGSITDTQYF
TGTGCCAGCTCACCGTCCTCAGGAAGGGGGTCTATCACAGATACGCAGTATTTT
>TRBD1|18|TRBV4-1|TRBJ2-2|NA
CASSQKRSLQGETGELFF
TGCGCCAGCAGTCAAAAAAGAAGCCTCCAGGGGGAAACCGGGGAGCTGTTTTTT
>TRBD1|16|TRBV7-8|TRBJ2-3|NA
CASSLAVTGGTDTQYF
TGTGCCAGCAGCTTAGCTGTGACAGGGGGGACAGATACGCAGTATTTT
>NA|14|TRBV5-6|TRBJ1-4|NA
CASTRGGGSEKLFF
TGTGCCAGCACTCGTGGGGGGGGCAGTGAAAAACTGTTTTTT
>TRBD1|18|TRBV28|TRBJ1-6|NA
CASSSVTGYLSYNSPLHF
TGTGCCAGCAGTTCGGTGACAGGGTATCTCTCCTATAATTCACCCCTCCACTTT
>TRBD1|18|TRBV2|TRBJ2-2|NA
CASTSRAPQGVTTGELFF
TGTGCCAGCACCTCAAGAGCCCCACAGGGGGTGACCACCGGGGAGCTGTTTTTT
>NA|15|TRBV7-2|TRBJ2-5|NA
CASSHEGTSQETQYF
TGTGCCAGCAGCCACGAAGGGACTTCCCAAGAGACCCAGTACTTC
>TRBD2|16|TRBV7-6|TRBJ2-1|NA
CASSFRASGSENEQFF
TGTGCCAGCAGCTTTCGGGCTAGCGGGAGTGAAAATGAGCAGTTCTTC
>TRBD1|14|TRBV30|TRBJ2-4|NA
CAWDRVSAKNIQYF
TGTGCCTGGGACAGGGTTTCGGCCAAAAACATTCAGTACTTC
>TRBD2|16|TRBV5-4|TRBJ2-3|NA
CASSLAGGSFTDTQYF
TGTGCCAGCAGCTTGGCGGGGGGATCATTCACAGATACGCAGTATTTT
>TRBD1|13|TRBV2|TRBJ2-2|NA
CASRTGVTGELFF
TGTGCCAGCCGGACAGGAGTCACCGGGGAGCTGTTTTTT
>NA|14|TRBV5-6|TRBJ1-2|NA
CASSLSGTSYGYTF
TGTGCCAGCAGCTTATCCGGGACAAGCTATGGCTACACCTTC
>NA|14|TRBV6-1|TRBJ1-1|NA
CASSEPGMNTEAFF
TGTGCCAGCAGTGAACCCGGGATGAACACTGAAGCTTTCTTT
>TRBD1|15|TRBV14|TRBJ1-6|NA
CASSQVWGQNSPLHF
TGTGCCAGCAGCCAAGTTTGGGGACAGAATTCACCCCTCCACTTT
>NA|14|TRBV5-1|TRBJ1-5|NA
CASSLNSGNQPQHF
TGCGCCAGCAGCTTAAACAGTGGCAATCAGCCCCAGCATTTT
>NA|13|TRBV7-6|TRBJ2-5|NA
CASSRTRDGTQYF
TGTGCCAGCAGCCGCACTAGGGATGGGACCCAGTACTTC
>NA|11|TRBV28|TRBJ1-4|NA
CASSLLEKLFF
TGTGCCAGCAGTTTGCTAGAAAAACTGTTTTTT
>TRBD1|16|TRBV7-9|TRBJ2-7|NA
CASSTLGQGGSYEQYF
TGTGCCAGCAGCACCCTGGGACAGGGAGGCTCCTACGAGCAGTACTTC
>NA|15|TRBV25-1|TRBJ1-3|NA
CASGRVGGDGNTIYF
TGTGCCAGCGGAAGGGTCGGAGGTGATGGAAACACCATATATTTT
>TRBD1|14|TRBV19|TRBJ2-7|NA
CASRNTGGGYEQYF
TGTGCCAGCCGAAATACAGGGGGCGGCTACGAGCAGTACTTC
>NA|18|TRBV5-1|TRBJ2-2|NA
CASSFPLRQFTNTGELFF
TGCGCCAGCAGCTTCCCCCTCCGACAGTTCACGAACACCGGGGAGCTGTTTTTT
>NA|14|TRBV7-9|TRBJ2-5|NA
CASSLARESETQYF
TGTGCCAGCAGCTTAGCAAGGGAGTCGGAGACCCAGTACTTC
>NA|15|TRBV5-1|TRBJ2-5|NA
CASSFRPGIQETQYF
TGCGCCAGCAGCTTTCGACCCGGGATCCAAGAGACCCAGTACTTC
>TRBD1|13|TRBV30|TRBJ1-4|NA
CAWNRGSNEKLFF
TGTGCCTGGAACAGGGGTAGTAATGAAAAACTGTTTTTT
>NA|15|TRBV2|TRBJ1-4|NA
CASSASDRYNEKLFF
TGTGCCAGCAGTGCTTCGGACAGATACAATGAAAAACTGTTTTTT
>TRBD1|14|TRBV27|TRBJ1-4|NA
CASSPDRGSEKLFF
TGTGCCAGCAGCCCTGACAGGGGGTCCGAAAAACTGTTTTTT
>TRBD2|16|TRBV27|TRBJ2-1|NA
CASSRTSGGAYNEQFF
TGTGCCAGCAGCCGGACTAGCGGGGGGGCGTACAATGAGCAGTTCTTC
>TRBD1|16|TRBV6-6|TRBJ1-1|NA
CASSRQGAGSGTEAFF
TGTGCCAGCAGCCGGCAGGGGGCGGGTTCGGGCACTGAAGCTTTCTTT
>NA|15|TRBV7-9|TRBJ2-5|NA
CASSLVGRVQETQYF
TGTGCCAGCAGCTTAGTAGGTCGGGTCCAAGAGACCCAGTACTTC
>NA|17|TRBV5-4|TRBJ2-6|NA
CASSFRRDSSGANVLTF
TGTGCCAGCAGCTTCCGGCGGGATTCCTCTGGGGCCAACGTCCTGACTTTC
>TRBD1|15|TRBV6-1|TRBJ1-4|NA
CASREIRGQEGKLFF
TGTGCCAGCAGGGAAATCAGGGGGCAGGAGGGAAAACTGTTTTTT
>NA|13|TRBV6-1|TRBJ1-1|NA
CASSESQITEAFF
TGTGCCAGCAGTGAAAGTCAGATCACTGAAGCTTTCTTT
>NA|13|TRBV27|TRBJ2-2|NA
CASSLRRTGELFF
TGTGCCAGCAGTTTAAGGAGAACCGGGGAGCTGTTTTTT
>NA|15|TRBV11-2|TRBJ2-1|NA
CASSFGGGPYNEQFF
TGTGCCAGCAGCTTTGGGGGGGGGCCCTACAATGAGCAGTTCTTC
>NA|15|TRBV5-4|TRBJ2-3|NA
CASSGQGSLTDTQYF
TGTGCCAGCAGCGGCCAGGGGAGCCTCACAGATACGCAGTATTTT
>TRBD2|15|TRBV12-5|TRBJ2-1|NA
CASGLGTSGRNEQFF
TGTGCTAGTGGCCTTGGGACTAGCGGGAGGAATGAGCAGTTCTTC
>TRBD2|16|TRBV28|TRBJ2-1|NA
CASSSRAGGPLNEQFF
TGTGCCAGCAGTTCCCGAGCGGGGGGGCCATTGAATGAGCAGTTCTTC
>NA|12|TRBV6-5|TRBJ1-1|once
CASMGGGTEAFF
TGTGCCAGCATGGGAGGGGGCACTGAAGCTTTCTTT
>NA|15|TRBV5-1|TRBJ2-7|NA
CASSLASQGSYEQYF
TGCGCCAGCAGCTTGGCCAGTCAGGGCTCCTACGAGCAGTACTTC
>TRBD1|17|TRBV4-1|TRBJ1-5|NA
CASSQGAPGQRNQPQHF
TGCGCCAGCAGCCAAGGGGCCCCGGGACAGAGAAATCAGCCCCAGCATTTT
>NA|15|TRBV2|TRBJ1-1|NA
CASSEDAGGNTEAFF
TGTGCCAGCAGTGAAGACGCAGGAGGAAACACTGAAGCTTTCTTT
>NA|15|TRBV5-6|TRBJ2-5|NA
CASSLQGSLLMTQYF
TGTGCCAGCAGCTTGCAGGGGTCGCTTTTGATGACCCAGTACTTC
>NA|12|TRBV28|TRBJ2-7|NA
CASSSEQGKQYF
TGTGCCAGCAGTTCCGAACAGGGAAAGCAGTACTTC
>NA|11|TRBV2|TRBJ2-1|NA
CAGGPYNEQFF
TGTGCCGGAGGACCATACAATGAGCAGTTCTTC
>NA|19|TRBV2|TRBJ2-7|NA
CASSEGEWRDDLSSYEQYF
TGTGCCAGCAGTGAAGGGGAATGGCGGGATGACCTTAGCTCCTACGAGCAGTACTTC
>NA|11|TRBV7-9|TRBJ2-5|NA
CASSFGTQQYF
TGTGCCAGCAGCTTTGGGACACAGCAGTACTTC
>NA|12|TRBV29-1|TRBJ1-1|NA
CSALRANTEAFF
TGCAGCGCCCTGCGGGCGAACACTGAAGCTTTCTTT
>TRBD2|15|TRBV9|TRBJ2-3|NA
CASSVGTTNTDTQYF
TGTGCCAGCAGCGTCGGGACTACCAACACAGATACGCAGTATTTT
>TRBD1|16|TRBV27|TRBJ1-2|NA
CASTATGGLFGYGYTF
TGTGCCAGCACGGCGACAGGGGGCCTATTTGGCTATGGCTACACCTTC
>NA|14|TRBV2|TRBJ2-5|NA
CASSFDRTQETQYF
TGTGCCAGCAGTTTCGACAGGACCCAAGAGACCCAGTACTTC
>TRBD1|14|TRBV5-4|TRBJ1-6|once
CASSSGQVNSPLHF
TGTGCCAGCAGCTCCGGACAGGTCAATTCACCCCTCCACTTT
>TRBD1|17|TRBV23-1|TRBJ1-5|once
CASSLMSVTGKNQPQHF
TGCGCCAGCAGTCTGATGAGTGTGACAGGGAAAAATCAGCCCCAGCATTTT
>NA|17|TRBV18|TRBJ2-1|NA
CASSPSEGVMNSNEQFF
TGTGCCAGCTCACCATCGGAGGGAGTAATGAATTCGAATGAGCAGTTCTTC
>TRBD2|17|TRBV7-2|TRBJ2-7|NA
CASSLTPPSGGSYEQYF
TGTGCCAGCAGCTTAACCCCCCCTAGCGGCGGCTCCTACGAGCAGTACTTC
>NA|14|TRBV2|TRBJ1-1|NA
CASGTLSKDTEAFF
TGTGCCAGCGGGACACTGAGTAAGGACACTGAAGCTTTCTTT
>TRBD1|17|TRBV19|TRBJ1-5|NA
CASSVVRDRVSNQPQHF
TGTGCCAGTAGTGTGGTAAGGGACAGGGTAAGCAATCAGCCCCAGCATTTT